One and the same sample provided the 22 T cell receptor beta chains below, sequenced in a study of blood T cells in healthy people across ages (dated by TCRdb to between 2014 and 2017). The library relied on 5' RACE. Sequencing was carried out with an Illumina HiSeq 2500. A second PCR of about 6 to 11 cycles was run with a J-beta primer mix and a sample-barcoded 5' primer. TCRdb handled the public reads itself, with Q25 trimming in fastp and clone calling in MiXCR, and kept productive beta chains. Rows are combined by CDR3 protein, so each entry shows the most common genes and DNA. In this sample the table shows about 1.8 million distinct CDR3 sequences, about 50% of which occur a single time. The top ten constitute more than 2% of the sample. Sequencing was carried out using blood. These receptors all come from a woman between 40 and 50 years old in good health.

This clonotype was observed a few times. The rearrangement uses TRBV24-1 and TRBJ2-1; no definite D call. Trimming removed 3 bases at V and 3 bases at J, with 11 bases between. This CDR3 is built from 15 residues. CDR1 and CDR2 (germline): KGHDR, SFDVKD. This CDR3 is CATSDGQVNYNEQFF. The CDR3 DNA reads TGTGCCACCAGTGATGGTCAGGTGAACTACAATGAGCAGTTCTTC.

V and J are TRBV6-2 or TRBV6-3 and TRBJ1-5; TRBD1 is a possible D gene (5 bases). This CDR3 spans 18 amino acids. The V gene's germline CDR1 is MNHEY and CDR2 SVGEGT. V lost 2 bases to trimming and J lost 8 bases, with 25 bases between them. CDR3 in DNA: TGTGCCAGCAGTTACATCGAGACGCTGGGACGGGGTAGGGAGCCCCAGCATTTT. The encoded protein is CASSYIETLGRGREPQHF.

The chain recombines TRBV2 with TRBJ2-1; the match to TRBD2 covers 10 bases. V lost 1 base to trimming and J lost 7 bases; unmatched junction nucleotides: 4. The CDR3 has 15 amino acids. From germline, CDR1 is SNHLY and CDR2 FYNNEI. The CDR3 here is CASSEEVAGGNEQFF. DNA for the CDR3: TGTGCCAGCAGTGAAGAGGTAGCGGGAGGAAATGAGCAGTTCTTC.

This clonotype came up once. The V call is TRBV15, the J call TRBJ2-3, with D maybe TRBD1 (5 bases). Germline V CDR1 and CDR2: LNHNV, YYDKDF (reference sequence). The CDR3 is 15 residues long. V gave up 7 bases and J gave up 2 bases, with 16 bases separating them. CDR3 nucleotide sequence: TGTGCCACCACCGAAGGACACTACCCCACAGATACGCAGTATTTT. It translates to CATTEGHYPTDTQYF. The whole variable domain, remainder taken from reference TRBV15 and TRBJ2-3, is DAMVIQNPRYQVTQFGKPVTLSCSQTLNHNVMYWYQQKSSQAPKLLFHYYDKDFNNEADTPDNFQSRRPNTSFCFLDIRSPGLGDTAMYLCATTEGHYPTDTQYFGPGTRLTVL.

This CDR3 reads CATGKGQTSTDTQYF. CDR3 in DNA: TGTGCCACTGGAAAAGGACAGACTTCCACAGATACGCAGTATTTT. J is TRBJ2-3 and V is TRBV15, with TRBD1 as a possible D gene (6 bases). Germline CDR1 LNHNV, CDR2 YYDKDF (reference sequence). This CDR3 spans 15 amino acids. Trimming shortened V by 9 bases and J by 2 bases, and 18 bases separated the two germline ends.

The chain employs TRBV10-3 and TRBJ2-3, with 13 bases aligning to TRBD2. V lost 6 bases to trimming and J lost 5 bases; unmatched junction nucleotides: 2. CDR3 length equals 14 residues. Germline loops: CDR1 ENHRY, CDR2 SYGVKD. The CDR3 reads CAIRGLAGLDTQYF. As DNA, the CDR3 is TGTGCCATCAGGGGACTAGCGGGGTTAGATACGCAGTATTTT.

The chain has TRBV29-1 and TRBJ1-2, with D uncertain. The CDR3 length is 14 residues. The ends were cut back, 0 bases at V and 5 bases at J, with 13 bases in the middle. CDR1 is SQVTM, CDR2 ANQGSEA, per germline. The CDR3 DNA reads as TGCAGCGTTGAAGAGCGGGCGACGACTTATGGCTACACCTTC. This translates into CSVEERATTYGYTF.

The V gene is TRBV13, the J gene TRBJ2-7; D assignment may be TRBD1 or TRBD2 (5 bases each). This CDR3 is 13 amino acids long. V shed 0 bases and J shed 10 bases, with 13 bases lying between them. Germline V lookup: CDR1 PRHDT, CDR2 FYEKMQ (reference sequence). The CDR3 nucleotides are TGTGCCAGCAGCTTAGGTTCGGCCGGGGCCCAGTACTTC. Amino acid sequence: CASSLGSAGAQYF. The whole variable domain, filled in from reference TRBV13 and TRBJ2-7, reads AAGVIQSPRHLIKEKRETATLKCYPIPRHDTVYWYQQGPGQDPQFLISFYEKMQSDKGSIPDRFSAQQFSDYHSELNMSSLELGDSALYFCASSLGSAGAQYFGPGTRLTVT.

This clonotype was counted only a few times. The CDR3 sequence is CASGSQGQYEQYF. The CDR3 DNA is TGTGCCAGCGGCTCCCAGGGACAGTACGAGCAGTACTTC. The V and J genes are TRBV7-2 and TRBJ2-7, with 7 bases lining up with TRBD1. Germline V gene lookup returns CDR1 SGHTA and CDR2 FQGNSA. V gave up 8 bases and J gave up 4 bases; unmatched junction bases: 8. The CDR3 is 13 amino acids.

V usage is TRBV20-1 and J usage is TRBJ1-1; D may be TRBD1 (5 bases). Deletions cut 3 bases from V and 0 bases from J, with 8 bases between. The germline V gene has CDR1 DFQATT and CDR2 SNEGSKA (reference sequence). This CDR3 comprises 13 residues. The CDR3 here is CSARAGMNTEAFF. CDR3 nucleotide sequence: TGCAGTGCTAGGGCAGGGATGAACACTGAAGCTTTCTTT.

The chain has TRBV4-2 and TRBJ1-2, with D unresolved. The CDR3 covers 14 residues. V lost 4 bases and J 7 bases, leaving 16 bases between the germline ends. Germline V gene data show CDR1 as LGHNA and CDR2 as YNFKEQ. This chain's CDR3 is CASSPFGPRVGYTF. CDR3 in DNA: TGTGCCAGCAGCCCTTTCGGGCCACGGGTTGGCTACACCTTC.

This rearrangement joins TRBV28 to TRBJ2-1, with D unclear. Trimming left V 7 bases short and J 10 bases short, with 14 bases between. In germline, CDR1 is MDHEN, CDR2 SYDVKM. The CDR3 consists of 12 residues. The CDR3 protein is CASTAGINEQFF. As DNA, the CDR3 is TGTGCCAGCACGGCCGGCATCAACGAGCAGTTCTTC.

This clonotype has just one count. CDR3 nucleotides: TGCAGCGTTGAAGAGGACAATGGGAATCAGCCCCAGCATTTT. Its protein is CSVEEDNGNQPQHF. V and J are TRBV29-1 and TRBJ1-5; D possibly corresponds to TRBD1 (5 bases). Between the trimmed V and J ends, which lost 0 bases and 4 bases, there was a span of 10 bases. CDR1 is SQVTM, CDR2 ANQGSEA, per germline. This CDR3 spans 14 amino acids. Full variable domain (outside the CDR3, taken from reference TRBV29-1 and TRBJ1-5): SAVISQKPSRDICQRGTSLTIQCQVDSQVTMMFWYRQQPGQSLTLIATANQGSEATYESGFVIDKFPISRPNLTFSTLTVSNMSPEDSSIYLCSVEEDNGNQPQHFGDGTRLSIL.

The CDR3 here is CSASEVGRPADYGYTF. In DNA, the CDR3 is TGCAGTGCTAGTGAGGTGGGCAGGCCTGCTGACTATGGCTACACCTTC. This rearrangement joins TRBV20-1 to TRBJ1-2; D unresolved. Trimming left V 3 bases short and J 3 bases short, with 20 bases between. This CDR3 has 16 amino acids. Germline V gene sequence: CDR1 DFQATT, CDR2 SNEGSKA (reference sequence).

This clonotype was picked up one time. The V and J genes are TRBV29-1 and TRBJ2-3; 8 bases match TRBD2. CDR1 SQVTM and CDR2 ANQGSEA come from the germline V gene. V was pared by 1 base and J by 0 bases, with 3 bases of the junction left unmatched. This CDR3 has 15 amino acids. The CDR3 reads CSVEGVAGSTDTQYF. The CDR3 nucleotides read TGCAGCGTTGAAGGGGTAGCGGGAAGCACAGATACGCAGTATTTT.

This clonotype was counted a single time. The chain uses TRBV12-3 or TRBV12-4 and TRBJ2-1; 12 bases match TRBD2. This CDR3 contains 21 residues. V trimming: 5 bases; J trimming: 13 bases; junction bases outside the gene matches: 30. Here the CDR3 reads CASSPHGIVLAGGPSVQTQFF. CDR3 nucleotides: TGTGCCAGCAGTCCGCACGGGATTGTTCTAGCGGGGGGGCCAAGTGTCCAGACCCAGTTCTTC.

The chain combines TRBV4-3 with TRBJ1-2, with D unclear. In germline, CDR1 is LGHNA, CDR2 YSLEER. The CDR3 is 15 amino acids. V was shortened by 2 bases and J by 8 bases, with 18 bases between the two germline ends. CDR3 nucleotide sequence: TGCGCCAGCAGCCAATCCCATGGGGAGCACTTAGGCTACACCTTC. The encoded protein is CASSQSHGEHLGYTF.

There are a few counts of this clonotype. CDR3 region: CASSQDASKGWGTQYF. The CDR3 nucleotides read TGCGCCAGCAGCCAAGATGCGAGCAAGGGGTGGGGGACCCAGTACTTC. This chain connects TRBV4-3 to TRBJ2-5, with D perhaps TRBD1 (5 bases). The CDR3 is 16 amino acids. V was clipped by 0 bases and J by 7 bases, with 18 bases between them. Germline CDR1 and CDR2: LGHNA and YSLEER.

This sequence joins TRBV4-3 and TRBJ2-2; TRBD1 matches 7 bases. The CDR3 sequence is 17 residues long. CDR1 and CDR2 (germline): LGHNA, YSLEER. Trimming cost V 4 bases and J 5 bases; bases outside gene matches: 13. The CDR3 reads CASSPRSRQGTTGELFF. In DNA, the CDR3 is TGCGCCAGCAGCCCCCGCTCTAGACAGGGAACTACCGGGGAGCTGTTTTTT.

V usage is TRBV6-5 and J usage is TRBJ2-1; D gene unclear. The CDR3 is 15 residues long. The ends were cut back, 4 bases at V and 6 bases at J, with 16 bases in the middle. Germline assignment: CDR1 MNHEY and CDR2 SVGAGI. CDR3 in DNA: TGTGCCAGCAGTTCCATTGTGGGGTCCGCCAATGAGCAGTTCTTC. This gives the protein CASSSIVGSANEQFF.

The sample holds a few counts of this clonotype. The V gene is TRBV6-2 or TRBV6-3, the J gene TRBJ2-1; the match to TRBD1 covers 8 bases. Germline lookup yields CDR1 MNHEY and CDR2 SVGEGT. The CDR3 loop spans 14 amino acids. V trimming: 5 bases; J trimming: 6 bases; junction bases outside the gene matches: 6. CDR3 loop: CASSVTGGTNEQFF. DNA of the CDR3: TGTGCCAGCAGTGTTACAGGGGGTACCAATGAGCAGTTCTTC.

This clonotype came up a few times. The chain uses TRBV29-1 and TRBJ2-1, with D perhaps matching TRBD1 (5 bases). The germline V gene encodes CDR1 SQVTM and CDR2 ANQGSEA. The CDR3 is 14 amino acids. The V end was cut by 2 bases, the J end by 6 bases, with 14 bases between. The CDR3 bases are TGCAGCGTTGAAAGGCAGGGTCGAATCAATGAGCAGTTCTTC. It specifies CSVERQGRINEQFF.